This T cell receptor beta chain was captured in a study of CD8 T cells in ankylosing spondylitis. The study's findings and limits: For ankylosing spondylitis blood, a TCR beta motif of seven to nine highly homologous variants appeared characteristic.

TCRdb itself ran the 5' RACE reads through MiXCR, one entry per CDR3 protein. The table includes some 840,000 distinct CDR3 sequences, about 12% detected once. From germline, CDR1 is DFQATT and CDR2 SNEGSKA (reference sequence). Losses at the gene ends were 5 bases for V and 2 bases for J; bases not matched to a gene: 11. This CDR3 has 15 amino acids. This clonotype was observed once. Its antigen is still unknown. This chain uses TRBV20-1 with TRBJ2-7; 8 nucleotides line up with TRBD2. The source of this sequence is a male donor with ankylosing spondylitis. The sample taken for sequencing was blood, either unsorted or a sorted T cell fraction (not recorded which). This CDR3 reads CSALDSGGYTYEQYF. CDR3 in DNA: TGCAGTGCTCTGGACAGCGGGGGCTATACCTACGAGCAGTACTTC.